One and the same sample provided the 28 T cell receptor beta chains below, sequenced in a study of T cells in Graves' hyperthyroidism and ophthalmopathy. Regions amplified from RNA transcripts were the TCR beta CDR3 regions. The TCR CDR3 was amplified in a first-round RT-PCR using the HTBI primer set. Using its own MiXCR run on the multiplex PCR reads, TCRdb lists one record per CDR3 protein. The sample lists around 690,000 distinct CDR3 sequences, approximately 15% occurring once. Sequenced: blood. The source is a man aged 50 to 59 with Graves' hyperthyroidism.

This clonotype was counted ten times or more. The chain uses TRBV7-2 and TRBJ1-4; unclear D gene. The CDR3 covers 16 residues. CDR1 is SGHTA, CDR2 FQGNSA, per germline. V gave up 1 base and J gave up 0 bases, with 9 bases separating them. CDR3: CASSLVGIATNEKLFF. The CDR3 coding sequence is TGTGCCAGCAGCTTAGTAGGGATCGCAACTAATGAAAAACTGTTTTTT.

This sequence joins TRBV7-8 and TRBJ1-2; the D gene is possibly TRBD1 (5 bases). The CDR3 length is 16 residues. The germline V gene encodes CDR1 SGHVS and CDR2 FQNEAQ. The V end was cut by 5 bases, the J end by 4 bases, with 20 bases between. The CDR3 bases are TGTGCCAGCAGCCCCCATCATGGGGCGTCCTCCTATGGCTACACCTTC. Translating gives CASSPHHGASSYGYTF.

A few counts support this clonotype. The chain employs TRBV7-3 and TRBJ2-7; either TRBD1 or TRBD2 may fit D (5 bases each). Between the trimmed V and J ends, which lost 5 bases and 6 bases, there was a span of 20 bases. There are 15 residues in the CDR3. Germline V CDR1 and CDR2: SGHTA, FQGTGA. In DNA form, the CDR3 reads TGTGCCAGCAGCATCGGGACGGCTGGCTTCTCCGAGCAGTACTTC. This sequence encodes CASSIGTAGFSEQYF.

This clonotype has more than one count but fewer than ten. The chain is built from TRBV7-3 and TRBJ2-2; the D gene is possibly TRBD2 (5 bases). The CDR3 is made up of 15 amino acids. CDR1 and CDR2 from the germline V gene are SGHTA and FQGTGA. Trimming took 8 bases from V and 6 from J, leaving 19 bases between them. This CDR3 is CASSPGTAQPGELFF. DNA for the CDR3: TGTGCCAGCTCCCCGGGAACCGCCCAACCCGGGGAGCTGTTTTTT.

V gene TRBV6-4 combines with J gene TRBJ2-1; D gene ambiguous. Germline CDR1 reads MRHNA; CDR2 reads SNTAGT. There are 13 residues in the CDR3. V was shortened by 0 bases and J by 5 bases, with 5 bases between the two germline ends. The CDR3 is CASSDSLHNEQFF. The DNA of the CDR3 is TGTGCCAGCAGTGACTCTCTCCACAATGAGCAGTTCTTC.

This sequence joins TRBV20-1 and TRBJ2-6, with TRBD1 identical over 7 bases. This CDR3 contains 15 residues. The germline V gene encodes CDR1 DFQATT and CDR2 SNEGSKA (reference sequence). V was pared by 3 bases and J by 3 bases, with 5 bases of the junction left unmatched. The chain's CDR3 is CSARGQTDGANVLTF. The CDR3 coding sequence is TGCAGTGCTAGGGGACAGACGGATGGGGCCAACGTCCTGACTTTC.

The J gene is TRBJ1-1, the V gene TRBV18; no clear D gene. The CDR3 is made up of 15 amino acids. Germline V lookup: CDR1 KGHSH, CDR2 LQKENI. Trimming shortened V by 6 bases and J by 1 base, and 15 bases separated the two germline ends. CDR3 sequence: CASSREQTPNTEAFF. CDR3 in DNA: TGTGCCAGCTCCCGGGAACAGACCCCGAACACTGAAGCTTTCTTT.

The chain couples TRBV9 to TRBJ2-2; no clear D. Trimming removed 0 bases at V and 1 base at J, with 13 bases between. This CDR3 has 17 amino acids. Germline CDR1 is SGDLS and CDR2 is YYNGEE. CDR3 region: CASSVATSRVNTGELFF. In DNA, the CDR3 is TGTGCCAGCAGCGTAGCTACGAGTAGGGTGAACACCGGGGAGCTGTTTTTT.

This clonotype turned up a few times. This rearrangement joins TRBV10-3 to TRBJ1-2; D might be TRBD1 (6 bases). Trimming pared 4 bases from V and 4 bases from J, leaving 19 bases between. CDR1 ENHRY and CDR2 SYGVKD come from the germline V gene. There are 16 residues in the CDR3. In DNA form, the CDR3 reads TGTGCCATCAGTGGGGCTGCCACAGGGATCACCTATGGCTACACCTTC. The encoded protein is CAISGAATGITYGYTF.

This clonotype showed up many times. The chain recombines TRBV3-1 with TRBJ2-1, with a tentative D call TRBD1 (6 bases). This CDR3 spans 16 amino acids. CDR1 LGHDT and CDR2 YNNKEL come from the germline V gene (reference sequence). V was trimmed by 5 bases and J by 4 bases, leaving 18 bases between them. Written as DNA, the CDR3 is TGTGCCAGCAGCAACATGACAGGACTCTTTTACAATGAGCAGTTCTTC. Protein product: CASSNMTGLFYNEQFF.

The chain is built from TRBV28 and TRBJ2-5; no reliable D call. This CDR3 region has 14 residues. Germline CDR1 MDHEN, CDR2 SYDVKM. V was cut by 2 bases and J by 1 base, with 8 bases left in between. The CDR3 region is CASSLSQAQETQYF. The CDR3 DNA is TGTGCCAGCAGTTTAAGCCAGGCCCAAGAGACCCAGTACTTC.

This clonotype showed up many times. CDR3 protein: CASSPRQGTSGTYNEQFF. DNA of the CDR3: TGTGCCAGCAGTCCGCGACAGGGTACTAGCGGGACCTACAATGAGCAGTTCTTC. This chain links TRBV28 with TRBJ2-1; 10 bases match TRBD2. The V gene's germline CDR1 is MDHEN and CDR2 SYDVKM. This CDR3 has 18 residues. V shed 5 bases, J shed 2 bases, and the junction held 12 bases outside the gene matches.

This clonotype was counted at least ten times. The J gene is TRBJ2-1, the V gene TRBV11-2; 8 bases line up with TRBD2. The CDR3 spans 17 residues. V lost 7 bases to trimming and J lost 0 bases; unmatched junction nucleotides: 11. Germline lookup yields CDR1 SGHAT and CDR2 FQNNGV. CDR3 amino acids: CASTYLTSGSSYNEQFF. In DNA form, the CDR3 reads TGTGCCAGCACCTACCTTACTAGCGGAAGCTCCTACAATGAGCAGTTCTTC.

This clonotype was detected ten times or more. The genes are TRBV27 and TRBJ2-5; D gene uncertain. The CDR3 extends over 19 amino acids. Germline assignment: CDR1 MNHEY and CDR2 SMNVEV (reference sequence). Trimming left V 2 bases short and J 1 base short, with 23 bases between. This CDR3 is CASSLIGSSNAPLQETQYF. The CDR3 bases are TGTGCCAGCAGTTTAATCGGCAGCTCGAATGCCCCCCTCCAAGAGACCCAGTACTTC.

The J gene is TRBJ2-1, the V gene TRBV24-1; possibly TRBD2 for D (5 bases). CDR1 and CDR2 from the germline V gene are KGHDR and SFDVKD. CDR3 length equals 16 residues. The V gene lost 5 bases and the J gene lost 0 bases, with 13 bases spanning the gap. The CDR3, as DNA: TGTGCCACCAGTGCCGTTACGGGGAGCTCCTACAATGAGCAGTTCTTC. Residues: CATSAVTGSSYNEQFF.

This clonotype was detected ten times or more. This rearrangement joins TRBV12-3 or TRBV12-4 to TRBJ2-7; D perhaps matches TRBD1 (6 bases). The CDR3 loop spans 13 amino acids. The V end lost 8 bases, the J end lost 2 bases, and 13 bases lay between the germline ends. For the CDR3, the DNA is TGTGCCAGCGGGACACTTCCCACCTACGAGCAGTACTTC. Its translation: CASGTLPTYEQYF.

This clonotype was detected ten times or more. V gene TRBV5-1 combines with J gene TRBJ2-1; TRBD1 matches 9 bases. The CDR3 has 14 amino acids. Trimming cost V 3 bases and J 6 bases; bases outside gene matches: 4. The germline gives CDR1 SGHRS, CDR2 YFSETQ. The CDR3 loop reads CASSSGTGSNEQFF. The CDR3 DNA sequence: TGCGCCAGCAGCTCCGGGACAGGGTCCAATGAGCAGTTCTTC. The variable domain in full, completed from reference TRBV5-1 and TRBJ2-1, reads KAGVTQTPRYLIKTRGQQVTLSCSPISGHRSVSWYQQTPGQGLQFLFEYFSETQRNKGNFPGRFSGRQFSNSRSEMNVSTLELGDSALYLCASSSGTGSNEQFFGPGTRLTVL.

V usage is TRBV5-1 and J usage is TRBJ1-4, with no clear D. With 4 bases removed from V and 7 bases from J, the gap between germline ends came to 14 bases. The CDR3 sequence is 14 residues long. Germline CDR1 is SGHRS and CDR2 is YFSETQ. In DNA form, the CDR3 reads TGCGCCAGCAGCCCTTGGGTATTCGGTGAAAAACTGTTTTTT. This encodes CASSPWVFGEKLFF.

In its sample, this clonotype was seen many times. The chain carries TRBV11-2 and TRBJ2-1; D is unclear. The CDR3 runs 13 residues. V lost 5 bases to trimming and J lost 5 bases, with 10 bases between them. CDR1 and CDR2 from the germline V gene are SGHAT and FQNNGV. The CDR3 sequence: CASSTQDHNEQFF. The CDR3 coding sequence is TGTGCCAGCAGCACCCAGGATCACAATGAGCAGTTCTTC.

The gene calls are TRBV5-6 and TRBJ2-1; D possibly corresponds to TRBD1 (6 bases). The germline V gene encodes CDR1 SGHDT and CDR2 YYEEEE. V lost 2 bases and J 10 bases, leaving 25 bases between the germline ends. This CDR3 region has 17 residues. CDR3 bases: TGTGCCAGCAGCTTCTGGACGGACAGTACCGTTCGGATGGAGCAGTTCTTC. Protein product: CASSFWTDSTVRMEQFF.

This clonotype was seen a few times. V usage is TRBV3-1 and J usage is TRBJ2-7; 10 nucleotides match TRBD1. The CDR3 sequence is 16 residues long. The ends lost 2 bases at V and 3 bases at J; junction bases unmatched: 7. Germline V gene data show CDR1 as LGHDT and CDR2 as YNNKEL (reference sequence). The CDR3 sequence is CASSQPWTGGYYEQYF. The DNA of the CDR3 is TGTGCCAGCAGCCAACCTTGGACAGGGGGTTACTACGAGCAGTACTTC.

On this clonotype itself: Just one base apart from a much larger clone, this may be a read error. V gene TRBV12-3 or TRBV12-4 combines with J gene TRBJ1-4; D unclear. This CDR3 region has 13 residues. CDR3 sequence (DNA): TGTGCCAGCAGTTTAGGTCGGCTGGAAAGACTGTTTTTT. It encodes CASSLGRLERLFF.

This clonotype has ten or more counts. The chain uses TRBV20-1 and TRBJ2-1; a possible D gene is TRBD2 (5 bases). From germline, CDR1 is DFQATT and CDR2 SNEGSKA (reference sequence). CDR3 length: 15 amino acids. V lost 0 bases to trimming and J lost 7 bases, with 16 bases between them. The CDR3 is CSARDMLAPSNEQFF. Written as DNA, the CDR3 is TGCAGTGCTAGAGATATGCTAGCCCCTTCAAATGAGCAGTTCTTC.

This chain uses TRBV6-2 or TRBV6-3 with TRBJ2-1; D possibly corresponds to TRBD2 (5 bases). The germline CDR1 and CDR2 sequences are MNHEY and SVGEGT. CDR3 length equals 15 residues. V was trimmed by 0 bases and J by 3 bases, leaving 9 bases between them. The CDR3 is CASSYSRTDYNEQFF. DNA of the CDR3: TGTGCCAGCAGTTACTCGAGGACTGACTACAATGAGCAGTTCTTC.

This clonotype was seen at least ten times. The CDR3: CASSYNRDRGEKLFF. In DNA, the CDR3 is TGTGCCAGCAGTTACAACCGGGACAGGGGTGAAAAACTGTTTTTT. This chain connects TRBV6-5 to TRBJ1-4, with TRBD1 identical over 10 bases. Germline assignment: CDR1 MNHEY and CDR2 SVGAGI. This CDR3 has 15 residues. With V trimmed by 2 bases and J by 7 bases, 4 bases remained unmatched.

This sequence joins TRBV7-9 and TRBJ2-1; 9 nucleotides align to TRBD2. V was pared by 4 bases and J by 5 bases, with 9 bases of the junction left unmatched. The CDR3 sequence is 16 residues long. Germline V gives CDR1 SEHNR, CDR2 FQNEAQ (reference sequence). The CDR3 loop reads CASSSPKVAGDNEQFF. In DNA form, the CDR3 reads TGTGCCAGCAGCTCCCCTAAGGTAGCGGGAGACAATGAGCAGTTCTTC.

This clonotype was observed a few times. This chain joins TRBV29-1 and TRBJ2-3; 13 nucleotides match TRBD2. V gave up 4 bases and J gave up 7 bases; unmatched junction bases: 11. Per germline, CDR1 SQVTM and CDR2 ANQGSEA. This CDR3 region has 16 residues. CDR3 region: CSVAGTSGKTAHTQYF. DNA of the CDR3: TGCAGCGTTGCAGGGACTAGCGGGAAAACGGCGCATACGCAGTATTTT.

This clonotype has ten or more counts. The chain links TRBV7-9 to TRBJ2-5; D not certain. The CDR3 sequence is 13 residues long. V shed 1 base and J shed 1 base, with 4 bases lying between them. Germline V gene lookup returns CDR1 SEHNR and CDR2 FQNEAQ (reference sequence). This CDR3 reads CASSLETQETQYF. CDR3 DNA sequence: TGTGCCAGCAGCTTAGAAACCCAAGAGACCCAGTACTTC.